The 26 T cell receptor beta chains below were found in one sample sequenced in a study of T cells in Graves' hyperthyroidism and ophthalmopathy (dated by TCRdb to between 2019 and 2020). The library came from multiplex PCR. The sequencing machine was an Illumina HiSeq 2000. The TCR beta CDR3 regions were amplified from RNA transcripts. The first round of RT-PCR for the TCR CDR3 was performed with the HTBI primer set and the Qiagen OneStep RT-PCR kit. TCRdb reran the public reads through fastp at Q25 and MiXCR, keeping productive beta chains. Records with the same CDR3 protein are collapsed into one entry carrying the most frequent genes and DNA. In all, the sample holds over 500,000 distinct CDR3 sequences, and 15% to 20% of those were seen once. Jointly, the top ten make up 25% to 30% of the sample. Sequencing was performed on blood. The receptors come from a woman in her twenties or thirties with Graves' ophthalmopathy.

This clonotype has more than one count but fewer than ten. This sequence joins TRBV4-2 and TRBJ2-3, with no clear D. There are 15 residues in the CDR3. Deletions cut 0 bases from V and 2 bases from J, with 9 bases between. From germline, CDR1 is LGHNA and CDR2 YNFKEQ. In nucleotides, the CDR3 is TGTGCCAGCAGCCAAGATAGGTCTAACACAGATACGCAGTATTTT. It translates to CASSQDRSNTDTQYF.

In its sample, this clonotype was seen many times. The J gene is TRBJ2-3, the V gene TRBV4-2; 14 nucleotides line up with TRBD2. The CDR3 runs 17 residues. Germline lookup yields CDR1 LGHNA and CDR2 YNFKEQ. Trimming removed 0 bases from V and 4 bases from J; junction bases left unmatched: 3. The CDR3 nucleotides read TGTGCCAGCAGCCAAGATGGGACTAGCGGGAGAGCAGATACGCAGTATTTT. Translating gives CASSQDGTSGRADTQYF.

The V call is TRBV27, the J call TRBJ2-5; a possible D gene is TRBD2 (6 bases). The V gene's germline CDR1 is MNHEY and CDR2 SMNVEV (reference sequence). The CDR3 is 14 amino acids. V was pared by 6 bases and J by 4 bases, with 15 bases between. DNA of the CDR3: TGTGCCAGCAGGACCGGGGGAGCGAGAGAGACCCAGTACTTC. It specifies CASRTGGARETQYF.

This clonotype has at least ten counts. The J gene is TRBJ2-3, the V gene TRBV6-1; no clear D. The germline V gene encodes CDR1 MNHNS and CDR2 SASEGT. Trimming removed 8 bases from V and 3 bases from J, with 15 bases in between. There are 14 residues in the CDR3. The CDR3 DNA reads as TGTGCCAGCGCCGATCGAAAGGTGACAGATACGCAGTATTTT. Encoded protein: CASADRKVTDTQYF.

The chain uses TRBV5-1 and TRBJ2-5; D gene uncertain. The V and J ends lost 0 bases and 2 bases respectively, with 8 bases between them. Germline V CDR1 and CDR2: SGHRS, YFSETQ. This CDR3 has 14 residues. CDR3 region: CASSLETVQETQYF. The CDR3 DNA follows: TGCGCCAGCAGCTTGGAGACTGTTCAAGAGACCCAGTACTTC.

In this sample, this clonotype turned up many times. This chain links TRBV27 with TRBJ1-1, with D maybe TRBD1 (5 bases). The CDR3 consists of 15 residues. The germline CDR1 and CDR2 sequences are MNHEY and SMNVEV (reference sequence). The ends were cut back, 2 bases at V and 0 bases at J, with 10 bases in the middle. This chain's CDR3 is CASSLNGGMNTEAFF. CDR3 DNA sequence: TGTGCCAGCAGTTTAAATGGGGGGATGAACACTGAAGCTTTCTTT.

This clonotype was counted a few times. This sequence joins TRBV25-1 and TRBJ2-4; 8 bases fit TRBD2. Germline CDR1 reads MGHDK; CDR2 reads SYGVNS. The junction had 6 bases not matched to a gene; V was cut back by 4 bases and J by 10 bases. The length of the CDR3 is 13 residues. The CDR3 is CASSGVSSGIQYF. DNA for the CDR3: TGTGCCAGCAGTGGGGTCTCTAGCGGGATTCAGTACTTC.

This clonotype came up many times. This sequence joins TRBV2 and TRBJ1-2, with 9 positions matching TRBD1. V shed 6 bases, J shed 4 bases, and the junction held 0 bases outside the gene matches. There are 12 residues in the CDR3. Germline V CDR1 and CDR2: SNHLY, FYNNEI. In nucleotides, the CDR3 is TGTGCCAGCAGGACAGGGGGCTATGGCTACACCTTC. Protein: CASRTGGYGYTF.

This clonotype was counted only a few times. The chain recombines TRBV28 with TRBJ2-5; D might be TRBD1 (5 bases). This CDR3 contains 15 residues. Per germline, CDR1 MDHEN and CDR2 SYDVKM. V was pared by 5 bases and J by 4 bases, with 17 bases between. The CDR3 loop reads CASSPEGRAGETQYF. DNA of the CDR3: TGTGCCAGCAGTCCCGAAGGCAGGGCTGGAGAGACCCAGTACTTC.

The chain employs TRBV5-6 and TRBJ2-7; D gene ambiguous. Germline V gives CDR1 SGHDT, CDR2 YYEEEE. V was shortened by 6 bases and J by 5 bases, with 18 bases between the two germline ends. The length of the CDR3 is 14 residues. The CDR3 reads CASTPRIARHEQYF. The CDR3 nucleotides are TGTGCCAGCACGCCCCGCATAGCCCGACACGAGCAGTACTTC.

This clonotype was found many times. The rearrangement uses TRBV6-2 or TRBV6-3 and TRBJ2-7, with 7 positions matching TRBD1. Germline V gives CDR1 MNHEY, CDR2 SVGEGT. J lost 1 base, V lost 5 bases, and 5 bases had no gene match. This CDR3 is 14 amino acids long. The CDR3 here is CASSDRDRSYEQYF. The DNA of the CDR3 is TGTGCCAGCAGTGACCGGGACAGATCCTACGAGCAGTACTTC.

This clonotype was counted between two and nine times. The chain links TRBV19 to TRBJ1-5; D unresolved. In germline, CDR1 is LNHDA, CDR2 SQIVND (reference sequence). CDR3 length equals 16 residues. V lost 8 bases to trimming and J lost 0 bases, with 17 bases between them. The CDR3 sequence is CASLKGAGYSNQPQHF. CDR3 nucleotide sequence: TGTGCCAGTTTGAAGGGAGCGGGATATAGCAATCAGCCCCAGCATTTT.

This chain joins TRBV20-1 and TRBJ2-2; tentatively, D is TRBD2 (5 bases). This CDR3 has 16 amino acids. CDR1 is DFQATT, CDR2 SNEGSKA, per germline (reference sequence). Trimming took off 0 bases at V and 5 bases at J, with 16 bases between the two ends. CDR3 bases: TGCAGTGCTAGAGATCTCCAACTAGTGGATACCGGGGAGCTGTTTTTT. Amino acid sequence: CSARDLQLVDTGELFF.

This clonotype was counted between two and nine times. The gene calls are TRBV20-1 and TRBJ2-3; a possible D gene is TRBD1 (5 bases). V was pared by 3 bases and J by 1 base, with 32 bases between. The CDR3 runs 21 residues. Germline V gene data show CDR1 as DFQATT and CDR2 as SNEGSKA (reference sequence). CDR3 DNA: TGCAGTGCTAGGGGGCCGGGCGAATACTCACAGGCCCCCCTTGGCACAGATACGCAGTATTTT. It is translated as CSARGPGEYSQAPLGTDTQYF.

This clonotype was observed a handful of times. The gene calls are TRBV5-5 and TRBJ2-1; maybe TRBD2 (6 bases). The CDR3 sequence is 13 residues long. CDR1 and CDR2 from the germline V gene are SGHKS and YYEKEE (reference sequence). Trimming removed 6 bases at V and 6 bases at J, with 13 bases between. CDR3 sequence: CASTLAGSNEQFF. CDR3 sequence (DNA): TGTGCCAGCACCCTGGCGGGGAGCAATGAGCAGTTCTTC.

The chain uses TRBV4-3 and TRBJ2-3, with a possible D match to TRBD1 (5 bases). The CDR3 spans 17 residues. Germline assignment: CDR1 LGHNA and CDR2 YSLEER. V gave up 0 bases and J gave up 5 bases, with 18 bases separating them. The CDR3 spells CASSQESWAGRGDTQYF. The CDR3 DNA sequence: TGCGCCAGCAGCCAAGAATCCTGGGCAGGGCGTGGAGATACGCAGTATTTT.

This clonotype was picked up one time. V and J are TRBV7-9 and TRBJ1-2; no clear D gene. Germline CDR1 reads SEHNR; CDR2 reads FQNEAQ (reference sequence). The CDR3 loop spans 13 amino acids. V was shortened by 5 bases and J by 4 bases, with 11 bases between the two germline ends. CDR3 nucleotides: TGTGCCAGCAGCCCCACGGATGGCTATGGCTACACCTTC. Encoded protein: CASSPTDGYGYTF.

This clonotype has just a few counts. The CDR3 here is CASRPAGGIYEQYF. The CDR3 bases are TGTGCCAGCAGGCCAGCGGGAGGAATCTACGAGCAGTACTTC. This chain connects TRBV6-1 to TRBJ2-7; 9 bases line up with TRBD2. There are 14 residues in the CDR3. CDR1 and CDR2 (germline): MNHNS, SASEGT. V shed 6 bases and J 3 bases; nucleotides not matched to a gene: 6.

Comment on this clonotype: This may arise from a read error, as a much more abundant clone is one base away. The DNA for the CDR3 is TGCAACGTGACAGGGGGCGCATACCTAACTGAAGCTTTCTTT. This gives the protein CNVTGGAYLTEAFF. The chain employs TRBV29-1 and TRBJ1-1; 10 bases are shared with TRBD1. Germline V gene sequence: CDR1 SQVTM, CDR2 ANQGSEA. CDR3 size: 14 residues.

The chain carries TRBV29-1 and TRBJ2-7; 12 nucleotides match TRBD2. CDR1 SQVTM and CDR2 ANQGSEA come from the germline V gene. The J segment lost 4 bases and the V segment lost 5 bases, leaving 24 bases of the junction unmatched. CDR3 length: 20 residues. CDR3 region: CSVILNREIPGLAGIYEQYF. The CDR3 coding sequence is TGCAGCGTTATACTGAATAGAGAAATCCCGGGACTAGCGGGTATATACGAGCAGTACTTC.

This sequence joins TRBV15 and TRBJ1-6; possible D gene TRBD1, 5 bases. The germline CDR1 and CDR2 sequences are LNHNV and YYDKDF (reference sequence). The CDR3 loop spans 13 amino acids. Trimming pared 4 bases from V and 9 bases from J, leaving 10 bases between. The CDR3 DNA follows: TGTGCCACCAGCATTGGGACGGGTTCACCCCTCCACTTT. Its protein is CATSIGTGSPLHF.

This clonotype was recorded at least ten times. The V and J genes are TRBV19 and TRBJ1-1; unclear D gene. Between the trimmed V and J ends, which lost 7 bases and 1 base, there was a span of 7 bases. The CDR3 runs 12 residues. Per germline, CDR1 LNHDA and CDR2 SQIVND (reference sequence). CDR3 sequence: CASIAGNTEAFF. In DNA form, the CDR3 reads TGTGCCAGTATAGCAGGGAACACTGAAGCTTTCTTT.

This clonotype has a count of ten or more. The CDR3 bases are TGTGCCAGCAGCGGGGGGGGAGCGGGACAGAGTTTCTATGGCTACACCTTC. Encoded protein: CASSGGGAGQSFYGYTF. This chain uses TRBV28 with TRBJ1-2, with 7 positions matching TRBD1. CDR1 and CDR2 from the germline V gene are MDHEN and SYDVKM. The CDR3 spans 17 residues. With 6 bases clipped from V and 4 bases from J, the junction kept 17 bases outside the gene matches.

This clonotype was observed a few times. This may come from a read error, since a much larger clone is one base off. This chain joins TRBV12-3 or TRBV12-4 and TRBJ2-7, with no clear D. The CDR3 sequence is 13 residues long. The CDR3 region is CACSIGTVYEQYF. The CDR3 nucleotides read TGTGCCTGCAGTATTGGCACCGTGTACGAGCAGTACTTC.

This clonotype was found a few times. This sequence joins TRBV19 and TRBJ2-7, with 9 positions matching TRBD1. Per the germline V gene, CDR1 is LNHDA and CDR2 is SQIVND (reference sequence). This CDR3 has 14 amino acids. The J segment lost 2 bases and the V segment lost 7 bases, leaving 6 bases of the junction unmatched. The CDR3 nucleotides read TGTGCCAGTACTCCGGGACAGGGAACCTACGAGCAGTACTTC. Protein sequence: CASTPGQGTYEQYF.

The rearrangement joins TRBV20-1 to TRBJ2-2; 9 bases are a match to TRBD2. Germline CDR1 DFQATT, CDR2 SNEGSKA (reference sequence). Trimming cost V 5 bases and J 0 bases; bases outside gene matches: 7. The CDR3 spans 16 residues. The CDR3 protein is CSAGAGGRANTGELFF. CDR3 nucleotides: TGCAGTGCTGGGGCCGGCGGGAGGGCGAACACCGGGGAGCTGTTTTTT.